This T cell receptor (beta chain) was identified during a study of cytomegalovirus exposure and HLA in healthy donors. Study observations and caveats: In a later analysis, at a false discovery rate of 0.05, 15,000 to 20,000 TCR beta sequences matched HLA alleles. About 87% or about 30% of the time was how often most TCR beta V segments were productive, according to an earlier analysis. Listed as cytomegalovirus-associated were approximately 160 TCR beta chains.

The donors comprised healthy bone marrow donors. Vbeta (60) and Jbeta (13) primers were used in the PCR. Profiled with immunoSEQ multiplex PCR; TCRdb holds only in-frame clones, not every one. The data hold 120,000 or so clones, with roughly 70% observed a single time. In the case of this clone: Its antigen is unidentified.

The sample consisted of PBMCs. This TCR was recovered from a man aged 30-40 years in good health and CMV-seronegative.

The CDR3 DNA reads TGTGCCAGCAGCCCCCAAGGGGCGTGGGGATGGAATGAGCAGTTCTTC. It codes for CASSPQGAWGWNEQFF. This sequence joins TRBV5-8 and TRBJ2-1, with D possibly being TRBD1 (5 bases). This CDR3 contains 16 residues. The V gene's germline CDR1 is SGHTS and CDR2 YDEGEE. Trimming stripped 4 bases from V and 7 bases from J, with 21 bases between.